The 17 T cell receptor beta chains in this list originate from one sample, sequenced in a study of OX40 agonist ivuxolimab in advanced cancers. Measured with immunoSEQ multiplex PCR; TCRdb has only the in-frame clones, and not every one. In the table there are around 70,000 clones, about 85% of which are singletons. This specimen was CD4+ or CD8+ T cells sorted from blood, taken in a trial of the OX40 agonist ivuxolimab. The receptors derive from an adult with an advanced solid tumor such as melanoma, head and neck, liver or kidney cancer.

This clone was seen just once. The chain joins TRBV28 to TRBJ1-2; tentatively, D is TRBD1 (5 bases). The germline gives CDR1 MDHEN, CDR2 SYDVKM. V lost 2 bases and J lost 12, with 13 bases in between. The CDR3 spans 12 residues. The CDR3 coding sequence is TGTGCCAGCAGTTTAGCAGGGTTAGACCACACCTTC. This translates into CASSLAGLDHTF.

As DNA, the CDR3 is TGTGCCAGCAAGGGGAGCTCCTACGAGCAGTACTTC. Encoded protein: CASKGSSYEQYF. This chain links TRBV28 with TRBJ2-7; D tentatively fits TRBD1 or TRBD2 (5 bases each). Germline V gene data show CDR1 as MDHEN and CDR2 as SYDVKM. Trimming left V 7 bases short and J 0 bases short, with 7 bases between. CDR3 length: 12 residues.

This chain uses TRBV28 with TRBJ1-1; TRBD1 matches at 10 bases. The CDR3 has 11 amino acids. Germline V CDR1 and CDR2: MDHEN, SYDVKM. V shed 7 bases and J 10 bases; nucleotides not matched to a gene: 3. This chain's CDR3 is CASIWTGGAFF. The CDR3 DNA sequence: TGTGCCAGCATCTGGACAGGGGGAGCTTTCTTT.

In its sample, this clone was seen once. The chain links TRBV7-2 to TRBJ1-2; D perhaps matches TRBD1 (6 bases). The V end lost 5 bases, the J end lost 0 bases, and 10 bases lay between the germline ends. Germline lookup yields CDR1 SGHTA and CDR2 FQGNSA. CDR3 length: 14 residues. Written as DNA, the CDR3 is TGTGCCAGCAGCCGACAGGTAGCTAACTATGGCTACACCTTC. Translating gives CASSRQVANYGYTF.

This chain uses TRBV5-8 with TRBJ1-3; D call uncertain. The CDR3 is 19 amino acids. V lost 0 bases to trimming and J lost 2 bases, with 21 bases between them. Germline V gene sequence: CDR1 SGHTS, CDR2 YDEGEE. The CDR3 nucleotides are TGTGCCAGCAGCTTGGTAGGCGGACCGAAGCCCAAGCCTGGAAACACCATATATTTT. Encoded protein: CASSLVGGPKPKPGNTIYF.

The J gene is TRBJ2-7, the V gene TRBV10-3, with 7 bases identical to TRBD2. CDR1 and CDR2 (germline): ENHRY, SYGVKD. J was trimmed by 3 bases and V by 4 bases; bases with no gene match: 6. The CDR3 has 14 amino acids. CDR3 sequence reads: CAISGKRDVYEQYF. The CDR3 DNA reads as TGTGCCATCAGTGGGAAGCGGGATGTCTACGAGCAGTACTTC.

This chain joins TRBV28 and TRBJ2-2, with D unclear. Trimming cost V 6 bases and J 8 bases, with 13 bases left between them. The CDR3 is 13 residues long. The germline V gene encodes CDR1 MDHEN and CDR2 SYDVKM. CDR3 coding DNA: TGTGCCAGCAGCATTGGGGTCCCGGGGGAGCTGTTTTTT. The encoded protein is CASSIGVPGELFF.

The chain carries TRBV28 and TRBJ1-1; 10 nucleotides agree with TRBD1. The ends lost 2 bases at V and 9 bases at J; junction bases unmatched: 6. Germline V CDR1 and CDR2: MDHEN, SYDVKM. The CDR3 contains 14 residues. CDR3 in DNA: TGTGCCAGCAGTTTAGGGACGGACAGGGGGAAAGCTTTCTTT. This translates into CASSLGTDRGKAFF.

CDR3 DNA sequence: TGTGCCAGCAGCTTATCGATCGGACAGGGGGCCGAGCAGCCCCAGCATTTT. It is translated as CASSLSIGQGAEQPQHF. The chain has TRBV11-2 and TRBJ1-5; 11 nucleotides match TRBD1. From germline, CDR1 is SGHAT and CDR2 FQNNGV. The length of the CDR3 is 17 residues. Unmatched junction bases numbered 10, after V lost 2 bases and J lost 7 bases.

This sequence joins TRBV7-9 and TRBJ2-7, with 8 positions matching TRBD1. Germline V gene sequence: CDR1 SEHNR, CDR2 FQNEAQ (reference sequence). The J segment lost 3 bases and the V segment lost 2 bases, leaving 12 bases of the junction unmatched. This CDR3 region has 17 residues. The DNA for the CDR3 is TGTGCCAGCAGCTTAATTGGGACAGGCTCCGCGGACTACGAGCAGTACTTC. Translating gives CASSLIGTGSADYEQYF.

CDR3 in amino acids: CARDKQGIMNTEAFF. In nucleotides, the CDR3 is TGCGCCAGGGATAAACAGGGGATCATGAACACTGAAGCTTTCTTT. The V call is TRBV23-1, the J call TRBJ1-1; the match to TRBD1 covers 7 bases. TRBV23-1 is an ORF, and what it does is uncertain. This CDR3 is 15 amino acids long. Unmatched junction bases numbered 10, after V lost 9 bases and J lost 0 bases.

This clone showed up just once. The gene calls are TRBV7-9 and TRBJ2-1; 9 nucleotides line up with TRBD2. The trim removed 1 base at V and 9 bases at J, leaving 10 bases unmatched. CDR3 length equals 16 residues. Germline values: CDR1 SEHNR, CDR2 FQNEAQ (reference sequence). CDR3 protein: CASSLVSAGGGGEQFF. CDR3 DNA sequence: TGTGCCAGCAGCTTAGTTTCTGCGGGAGGGGGTGGTGAGCAGTTCTTC.

The genes are TRBV5-1 and TRBJ2-1, with 9 positions matching TRBD1. J gave up 3 bases and V 4 bases, and 2 bases lay outside the gene matches. The CDR3 is made up of 14 amino acids. The germline V gene has CDR1 SGHRS and CDR2 YFSETQ. In DNA form, the CDR3 reads TGCGCCAGCAGCCGACAGGGGGTCTACAATGAGCAGTTCTTC. Protein product: CASSRQGVYNEQFF.

In DNA form, the CDR3 reads TGTGCCAGCACCCCCGGGGTGGGGGAGCAGTACTTC. Amino acid sequence: CASTPGVGEQYF. The J gene is TRBJ2-7, the V gene TRBV28; a possible D gene is TRBD2 (5 bases). CDR1 is MDHEN and CDR2 is SYDVKM in the germline V gene. The CDR3 sequence is 12 residues long. Trimming left V 7 bases short and J 7 bases short, with 14 bases between.

This clone has just one count. Here the CDR3 DNA reads TGTGCCAGCAGCTTTTCGGTGAACACTGAAGCTTTCTTT. Protein product: CASSFSVNTEAFF. V and J are TRBV7-9 and TRBJ1-1; D unclear. Deletions cut 3 bases from V and 0 bases from J, with 5 bases between. Germline values: CDR1 SEHNR, CDR2 FQNEAQ (reference sequence). The CDR3 totals 13 residues.

The rearrangement links TRBV29-1 to TRBJ1-4, with 9 nucleotides matching TRBD1. The CDR3 contains 13 residues. Germline lookup yields CDR1 SQVTM and CDR2 ANQGSEA. Trimming removed 4 bases from V and 8 bases from J; junction bases left unmatched: 5. The CDR3 loop reads CSVVGTGQEKLFF. The CDR3 nucleotides are TGCAGCGTTGTCGGGACAGGGCAAGAAAAACTGTTTTTT.

The CDR3 spells CASSRRGNTIYF. The CDR3 DNA reads TGTGCCAGCAGCCGGCGGGGAAACACCATATATTTT. The chain has TRBV11-2 and TRBJ1-3; D remains ambiguous. This CDR3 comprises 12 residues. The ends were cut back, 5 bases at V and 4 bases at J, with 6 bases in the middle. Germline V CDR1 and CDR2: SGHAT, FQNNGV.